The rows below give T cell receptor beta chains drawn from one sample of a study of cytotoxic CD8 clonotypes in ibrutinib-treated CLL. The assay was immunoSEQ multiplex PCR, and TCRdb's table has in-frame clones only and misses some. The profile shows roughly 250,000 clones, roughly 70% of them singletons. Sequences were derived from PBMCs, sampled after 24 months of ibrutinib treatment. These receptors were collected from a human donor with chronic lymphocytic leukemia. Both conserved end residues are part of each CDR3. Each record gives: clone size, V gene, J gene, CDR3 protein. Size is omitted from some rows. Given values are once, few, many or a class for expanded clones.

.	TRBV7-3	TRBJ1-1	CASSLTGGDAEAFF
.	TRBV28	TRBJ2-7	CASSSPQGTYEQYF
.	TRBV7-3	TRBJ2-6	CASSFQPTLGSSGANVLTF
.	TRBV2	TRBJ2-7	CASSDLLYEQYF
.	TRBV4-1	TRBJ2-7	CASSRGDNSYEQYF
.	TRBV28	TRBJ1-5	CASSPETDNQPQHF
.	TRBV27	TRBJ2-2	CASSFWGQGDTGELFF
.	TRBV30	TRBJ2-1	CAWSVSLVGEQFF
.	TRBV9	TRBJ1-1	CASRAAGTANTEAFF
few	TRBV4-3	TRBJ2-5	CASSQEGGVQETQYF
.	TRBV4-2	TRBJ2-5	CASSQDGSRRETQYF
once	TRBV5-1	TRBJ2-3	CASSLDGTSGTDTQYF
.	TRBV19	TRBJ1-3	CASSMQVDGNTIYF
.	TRBV5-4	TRBJ2-5	CASSLGKATDLETQYF
.	TRBV4-3	TRBJ1-1	CASSQVRSNTEAFF
once	TRBV5-5	TRBJ2-7	CASSLWSSGPPYEQYF
few	TRBV30	TRBJ2-1	CAWDSGAYNEQFF
.	TRBV9	TRBJ1-4	CASSVAGGFGEKLFF
.	TRBV14	TRBJ1-1	CASSRTGTASEAFF
.	TRBV7-3	TRBJ2-3	CASSTGEGPDTQYF
.	TRBV6-5	TRBJ1-1	CASSYSIGTQNTEAFF
.	TRBV7-2	TRBJ2-5	CASSWGQGRQEIQYF
.	TRBV4-1	TRBJ2-2	CASSPVLAGELFF
.	TRBV7-6	TRBJ2-7	CASSPRIWRRGLSNYEQYF
.	TRBV10-2	TRBJ1-2	CASSELGQGAWDGYTF
.	TRBV7-8	TRBJ1-2	CASSLAGVGGYTF
.	TRBV5-6	TRBJ2-7	CASSLGLEQYF
.	TRBV28	TRBJ1-2	CASSLPSQGYGYTF
.	TRBV6-4	TRBJ1-2	CASRADDRSLYGYTF
.	TRBV4-1	TRBJ2-6	CASSQEPAGANVLTF
.	TRBV2	TRBJ1-2	CATERGRNYGYTF
once	TRBV5-1	TRBJ1-1	CASTTGRMNTEAFF
.	TRBV28	TRBJ2-3	CASTEQRDTQYF
.	TRBV9	TRBJ2-7	CASSPPLDDEQYF
.	TRBV9	TRBJ1-1	CASSSGLPATEAFF
.	TRBV29-1	TRBJ2-3	CSVPPGGTDTQYF
.	TRBV7-2	TRBJ2-1	CASSLWALAGDHNEQFF
.	TRBV6-5	TRBJ2-7	CASSYEGTGAGEQYF
.	TRBV30	TRBJ1-5	CAWSQRAGNQPQHF
.	TRBV27	TRBJ2-5	CASSPSSRESRETQYF
.	TRBV6-5	TRBJ1-4	CASSYQGGDEKLFF
once	TRBV18	TRBJ1-1	CASSRQHNMNTEAFF
few	TRBV4-3	TRBJ2-3	CASSQDLGGIDTQYF
.	TRBV29-1	TRBJ2-1	CSDDEQFF
.	TRBV2	TRBJ2-7	CASRAGTGNYHEQYF
.	TRBV27	TRBJ2-1	CASRFSPGTSGSYNEQFF